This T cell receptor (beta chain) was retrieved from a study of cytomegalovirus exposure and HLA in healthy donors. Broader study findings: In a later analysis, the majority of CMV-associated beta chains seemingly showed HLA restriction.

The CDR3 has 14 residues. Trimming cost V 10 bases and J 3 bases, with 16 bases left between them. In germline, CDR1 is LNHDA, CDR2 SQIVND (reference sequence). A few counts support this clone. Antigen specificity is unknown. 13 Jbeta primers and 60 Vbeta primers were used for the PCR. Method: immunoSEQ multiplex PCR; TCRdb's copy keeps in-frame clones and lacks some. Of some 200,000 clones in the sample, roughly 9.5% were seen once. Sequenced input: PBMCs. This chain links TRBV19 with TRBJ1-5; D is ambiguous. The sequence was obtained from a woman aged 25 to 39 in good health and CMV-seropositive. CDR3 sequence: CATTTWPINQPQHF. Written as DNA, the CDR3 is TGTGCCACCACCACATGGCCGATCAATCAGCCCCAGCATTTT. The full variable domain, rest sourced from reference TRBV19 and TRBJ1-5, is DGGITQSPKYLFRKEGQNVTLSCEQNLNHDAMYWYRQDPGQGLRLIYYSQIVNDFQKGDIAEGYSVSREKKESFPLTVTSAQKNPTAFYLCATTTWPINQPQHFGDGTRLSIL.